The next 26 T cell receptor beta chains were all read from a single sample in a study of blood T cells in healthy people across ages. Sample-barcoded 5' priming and a J-beta primer mix drove a second PCR of roughly 6 to 12 cycles. TCRdb called the 5' RACE reads again in MiXCR, with one record for every CDR3 protein. The data show 850,000 to 1,000,000 distinct CDR3 sequences, with roughly 51% seen just once and about a fifth held by the top ten. The sample taken for sequencing was blood. These receptors all come from a woman aged 60-75 years in good health.

The chain carries TRBV20-1 and TRBJ2-7, with 8 bases that match TRBD2. The DNA matches TRBJ2-5 better at its end, which makes the J call doubtful. Germline values: CDR1 DFQATT, CDR2 SNEGSKA (reference sequence). This CDR3 spans 13 amino acids. In DNA, the CDR3 is TGCAGTGCTACCGGGAGGGTGGGGGAGACCCAGTACTTC. It translates to CSATGRVGETQYF.

Written as DNA, the CDR3 is TGCAGCGCCCTACTGAGCACTGAAGCTTTCTTT. Translated, it gives CSALLSTEAFF. This chain uses TRBV29-1 with TRBJ1-1; D is uncertain. Germline CDR1 reads SQVTM; CDR2 reads ANQGSEA. The CDR3 has 11 amino acids. V was trimmed by 7 bases and J by 4 bases, leaving 10 bases between them.

This clonotype was seen a handful of times. The chain has TRBV10-3 and TRBJ2-4; a possible D gene is TRBD2 (6 bases). The V end lost 3 bases, the J end lost 5 bases, and 8 bases lay between the germline ends. The CDR3 is made up of 13 amino acids. CDR1 is ENHRY and CDR2 is SYGVKD in the germline V gene. The CDR3 spells CAISEWGENIQYF. As DNA, the CDR3 is TGTGCCATCAGTGAATGGGGGGAAAACATTCAGTACTTC.

In this sample, this clonotype turned up a few times. The chain recombines TRBV12-3 or TRBV12-4 with TRBJ2-3; TRBD2 aligns across 8 bases. V shed 2 bases, J shed 6 bases, and the junction held 4 bases outside the gene matches. The CDR3 has 14 residues. CDR3 DNA sequence: TGTGCCAGCAGTTTAAGAGCGGGGGCGGATACGCAGTATTTT. Translation: CASSLRAGADTQYF.

The chain couples TRBV7-2 to TRBJ2-4, with 7 bases matching TRBD2. Germline V gives CDR1 SGHTA, CDR2 FQGNSA. V lost 3 bases, J lost 4 bases, and 6 bases stayed unmatched. This CDR3 comprises 15 residues. This chain's CDR3 is CASSFGGTAKNIQYF. CDR3 sequence (DNA): TGTGCCAGCAGCTTCGGGGGGACGGCGAAAAACATTCAGTACTTC.

A few counts support this clonotype. The J gene is TRBJ2-1, the V gene TRBV7-9; 8 bases agree with TRBD2. The CDR3 loop spans 18 amino acids. The J segment lost 5 bases and the V segment lost 1 base, leaving 13 bases of the junction unmatched. Germline-derived CDR1 and CDR2 are SEHNR and FQNEAQ (reference sequence). The CDR3 reads CASSLGVGGRRRNNEQFF. The DNA for the CDR3 is TGTGCCAGCAGCTTAGGGGTCGGCGGGAGGCGGAGGAACAATGAGCAGTTCTTC.

This clonotype showed up just a few times. V usage is TRBV15 and J usage is TRBJ2-5, with D unclear. Germline V CDR1 and CDR2: LNHNV, YYDKDF (reference sequence). The CDR3 sequence is 14 residues long. V was clipped by 1 base and J by 1 base, with 7 bases between them. CDR3 sequence: CATSRGRAQETQYF. Here the CDR3 DNA reads TGTGCCACCAGCAGAGGTAGGGCCCAAGAGACCCAGTACTTC.

The chain is built from TRBV27 and TRBJ2-3; 7 nucleotides align to TRBD2. The CDR3 is made up of 16 amino acids. Germline trimming cut 5 bases from V and 3 bases from J; bases unmatched to any gene: 11. CDR1 MNHEY and CDR2 SMNVEV come from the germline V gene (reference sequence). The CDR3 DNA sequence: TGTGCCAGCAGTCGACGGGGCGGGAGAATGACAGATACGCAGTATTTT. Protein: CASSRRGGRMTDTQYF.

This clonotype was seen a few times. The chain combines TRBV28 with TRBJ2-5, with D hard to call. Trimming removed 2 bases at V and 11 bases at J, with 15 bases between. The CDR3 has 13 amino acids. Germline V lookup: CDR1 MDHEN, CDR2 SYDVKM. The CDR3 sequence is CASSLTRYNEQYF. The CDR3 bases are TGTGCCAGCAGTTTAACCCGATACAATGAGCAGTACTTC.

This clonotype was detected a few times. This chain uses TRBV20-1 with TRBJ2-1, with a possible D match to TRBD2 (6 bases). V dropped 0 bases and J dropped 4 bases, with 13 bases sitting between them. CDR1 and CDR2 (germline): DFQATT, SNEGSKA (reference sequence). This CDR3 has 15 residues. For the CDR3, the DNA is TGCAGTGCTAGAGATCCGGCGGGGCAATACAATGAGCAGTTCTTC. Translation gives CSARDPAGQYNEQFF.

The rearrangement joins TRBV15 to TRBJ2-5; D is undetermined. Germline V gene data show CDR1 as LNHNV and CDR2 as YYDKDF (reference sequence). V shed 0 bases and J shed 5 bases, with 10 bases lying between them. This CDR3 spans 14 amino acids. CDR3 DNA sequence: TGTGCCACCAGCAGAGATAGGCTGGTCGAGACCCAGTACTTC. This translates into CATSRDRLVETQYF.

To note about this clonotype: A much bigger clone sits one base away, suggesting this may be a read error. This chain uses TRBV10-3 with TRBJ2-3, with D perhaps given as TRBD1 or TRBD2 (6 bases each). This CDR3 has 16 residues. V was pared by 8 bases and J by 2 bases, with 20 bases between. Per germline, CDR1 ENHRY and CDR2 SYGVKD. The CDR3 DNA sequence: TGTGCCATCGGAGTTGGGGGCGGGGCCCCCACAGATACGCAGTATTTT. Encoded protein: CAIGVGGGAPTDTQYF.

J is TRBJ2-4 and V is TRBV4-1, with 11 bases that match TRBD2. V was clipped by 1 base and J by 1 base; unmatched bases: 12. Germline CDR1 reads MGHRA; CDR2 reads YSYEKL. The CDR3 is 20 residues long. Here the CDR3 DNA reads TGCGCCAGCAGCCAAGTAATACTAGCGGGAGTCGGGACTGCCAAAAACATTCAGTACTTC. This gives the protein CASSQVILAGVGTAKNIQYF.

This clonotype has just a few counts. The J gene is TRBJ2-7, the V gene TRBV7-9; D is possibly TRBD1 or TRBD2 (5 bases each). In germline, CDR1 is SEHNR, CDR2 FQNEAQ (reference sequence). Trimming removed 4 bases from V and 3 bases from J, with 19 bases in between. This CDR3 has 16 amino acids. The CDR3 sequence is CASSSREGKKGYEQYF. The DNA of the CDR3 is TGTGCCAGCAGCTCCAGAGAGGGGAAGAAGGGCTACGAGCAGTACTTC.

The CDR3, as DNA: TGTGCCAGCAGTCGTCTCCGGGACAGGGCCACGGGCTATGGCTACACCTTC. As protein: CASSRLRDRATGYGYTF. The chain joins TRBV28 to TRBJ1-2, with TRBD1 identical over 9 bases. The CDR3 extends over 17 amino acids. Per germline, CDR1 MDHEN and CDR2 SYDVKM. The junction had 14 bases not matched to a gene; V was cut back by 5 bases and J by 4 bases.

The rearrangement uses TRBV15 and TRBJ2-3, with unresolved D. Trimming cost V 3 bases and J 2 bases, with 6 bases left between them. Germline values: CDR1 LNHNV, CDR2 YYDKDF (reference sequence). This CDR3 has 13 residues. CDR3 bases: TGTGCCACCAGCAGGCAGTTCACAGATACGCAGTATTTT. The encoded protein is CATSRQFTDTQYF.

The chain carries TRBV7-2 and TRBJ2-5, with TRBD2 identical over 7 bases. Germline V CDR1 and CDR2: SGHTA, FQGNSA. Trimming removed 3 bases from V and 4 bases from J; junction bases left unmatched: 8. The length of the CDR3 is 15 residues. DNA for the CDR3: TGTGCCAGCAGCTTTTCCCTTCCGGGGGGAGAGACCCAGTACTTC. It encodes CASSFSLPGGETQYF.

This clonotype was found a few times. CDR3 amino acids: CASRYAGPYYEQYF. For the CDR3, the DNA is TGTGCCAGCAGATACGCGGGGCCGTACTACGAGCAGTACTTC. The V gene is TRBV12-3 or TRBV12-4, the J gene TRBJ2-7, with a tentative D call TRBD2 (6 bases). V gave up 6 bases and J gave up 3 bases, with 15 bases separating them. The CDR3 totals 14 residues.

The chain joins TRBV12-3 or TRBV12-4 to TRBJ2-1; D is undetermined. CDR3 size: 15 residues. V lost 5 bases and J lost 0, with 11 bases in between. The CDR3 spells CASSPRLDSYNEQFF. As DNA, the CDR3 is TGTGCCAGCAGTCCGAGACTCGACTCCTACAATGAGCAGTTCTTC.

This sequence joins TRBV2 and TRBJ2-1, with a weak D call TRBD2 (6 bases). Germline CDR1 and CDR2: SNHLY and FYNNEI. The germline V and J ends were trimmed by 2 bases and 15 bases, with 17 bases remaining between them. This CDR3 spans 13 amino acids. CDR3 protein: CASSEWDSSRPFF. As DNA, the CDR3 is TGTGCCAGCAGTGAATGGGACTCCTCTAGGCCGTTCTTC.

This clonotype was recorded many times. The chain is built from TRBV7-2 and TRBJ2-5, with D perhaps being TRBD1 or TRBD2 (5 bases each). Trimming shortened V by 2 bases and J by 5 bases, and 9 bases separated the two germline ends. Germline values: CDR1 SGHTA, CDR2 FQGNSA. This CDR3 comprises 13 residues. CDR3 nucleotide sequence: TGTGCCAGCAGCTTACTCAGGGAGGAGACCCAGTACTTC. As protein: CASSLLREETQYF.

This clonotype has just a few counts. The chain's CDR3 is CSAAGGGEETQYF. The CDR3 nucleotides read TGCAGTGCTGCGGGGGGCGGGGAAGAGACCCAGTACTTC. The chain uses TRBV20-1 and TRBJ2-5; 8 bases agree with TRBD2. This CDR3 is built from 13 residues. The ends lost 5 bases at V and 3 bases at J; junction bases unmatched: 5. Looked up from germline, CDR1 is DFQATT and CDR2 is SNEGSKA (reference sequence).

The rearrangement links TRBV20-1 to TRBJ2-7; 11 bases match TRBD1. Matching the DNA end better, TRBJ2-5 makes the J call doubtful. CDR1 is DFQATT, CDR2 SNEGSKA, per germline (reference sequence). CDR3 length equals 15 residues. The CDR3 DNA sequence: TGCAGTGCTTTCGGACAGGGGGCTAATTTGGAGACCCAGTACTTC. It is translated as CSAFGQGANLETQYF.

The chain carries TRBV9 and TRBJ2-7, with D tentatively TRBD1 or TRBD2 (6 bases each). V dropped 0 bases and J dropped 2 bases, with 9 bases sitting between them. Germline V lookup: CDR1 SGDLS, CDR2 YYNGEE. This CDR3 spans 14 amino acids. CDR3 nucleotides: TGTGCCAGCAGCGTAGACCGGGGGCCCTACGAGCAGTACTTC. Residues: CASSVDRGPYEQYF.

The V gene is TRBV6-2 or TRBV6-3, the J gene TRBJ2-3; 7 bases map to TRBD2. CDR1 is MNHEY, CDR2 SVGEGT, per germline. This CDR3 is 17 amino acids long. V lost 7 bases and J lost 2; bases outside the gene matches: 15. CDR3 amino acids: CASIKTASGINTDTQYF. CDR3 in DNA: TGTGCCAGCATCAAGACGGCTAGCGGAATAAACACAGATACGCAGTATTTT.

The chain has TRBV28 and TRBJ2-7; D may be TRBD2 (6 bases). The CDR3 extends over 15 amino acids. CDR1 and CDR2 from the germline V gene are MDHEN and SYDVKM. Trimming pared 0 bases from V and 6 bases from J, leaving 15 bases between. As DNA, the CDR3 is TGTGCCAGCAGTTTATGGGTAGCGGAGGCCTCCGAGCAGTACTTC. Translating it yields CASSLWVAEASEQYF.